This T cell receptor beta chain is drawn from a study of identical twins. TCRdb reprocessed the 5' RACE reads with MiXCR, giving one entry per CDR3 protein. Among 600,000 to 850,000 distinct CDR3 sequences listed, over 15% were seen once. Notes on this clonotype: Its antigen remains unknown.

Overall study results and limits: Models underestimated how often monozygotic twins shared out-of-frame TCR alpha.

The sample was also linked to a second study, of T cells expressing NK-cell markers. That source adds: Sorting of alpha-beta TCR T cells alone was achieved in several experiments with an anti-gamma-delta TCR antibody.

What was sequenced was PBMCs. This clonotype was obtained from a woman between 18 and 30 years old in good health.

The chain's CDR3 is CASSPRTGRHYEQYF. The DNA of the CDR3 is TGTGCCAGCAGCCCTCGGACAGGGAGGCACTACGAGCAGTACTTC. The V gene is TRBV14, the J gene TRBJ2-7, with 8 bases matching TRBD1. CDR1 is SGHDN and CDR2 is FVKESK in the germline V gene. The CDR3 has 15 residues. The V segment lost 4 bases and the J segment 3 bases; nucleotides outside the gene matches: 8. Full variable domain (remainder filled in from reference TRBV14 and TRBJ2-7): EAGVTQFPSHSVIEKGQTVTLRCDPISGHDNLYWYRRVMGKEIKFLLHFVKESKQDESGMPNNRFLAERTGGTYSTLKVQPAELEDSGVYFCASSPRTGRHYEQYFGPGTRLTVT.